The rows below give T cell receptor beta chains drawn from one sample of a study of T cell repertoires in cytomegalovirus infection. The antigens for these receptors are not known. TCRdb processed the reads anew with MiXCR; each CDR3 protein has one entry. The sample contains about a million distinct CDR3 sequences, approximately 32% of which appear only once. The specimen was cultured CD8+ T cells from PBMCs, collected from culture after CMV antigen stimulation. All receptors derive from a human donor in good health (CMV status not recorded). Some clones in this sample may be carry-over from other donors' samples. Both conserved end residues are part of each CDR3. D genes are given only for firm matches. For some rows the clone size is stated as once, few or many, or as a class when expanded; others skip it.

clone size,J gene,CDR3 length,D gene,V gene,CDR3 protein,CDR3 DNA
-,TRBJ2-7,16,TRBD2,TRBV7-2,CASSLARRGASYEQYF,TGTGCCAGCAGCTTAGCGCGGCGGGGGGCCTCCTACGAGCAGTACTTC
few,TRBJ1-6,15,TRBD1,TRBV20-1,CSARSNDRVPSPLHF,TGCAGTGCTAGATCTAACGACAGGGTACCGTCACCCCTCCACTTT
once,TRBJ1-5,14,-,TRBV6-5,CASSRGRINQPQHF,TGTGCCAGCAGCCGCGGACGAATAAATCAGCCCCAGCATTTT
-,TRBJ1-4,13,-,TRBV7-9,CASSLAFDEKPFF,TGTGCCAGCAGCTTAGCGTTCGATGAAAAACCGTTTTTT
few,TRBJ1-2,14,TRBD1,TRBV6-6,CASSSAGGLGGYTF,TGTGCCAGCAGTTCTGCAGGGGGACTAGGGGGCTACACCTTC
-,TRBJ2-1,15,-,TRBV7-9,CASSLVVATDNEQFF,TGTGCCAGCAGCTTAGTGGTGGCTACGGACAATGAGCAGTTCTTC
-,TRBJ2-1,16,TRBD1,TRBV4-3,CASSRTGTGPYNEQFF,TGCGCCAGCAGCCGTACCGGGACAGGGCCCTACAATGAGCAGTTCTTC
few,TRBJ2-4,14,-,TRBV7-9,CASSPRVSKNIQYF,TGTGCCAGCAGCCCAAGGGTTTCCAAAAACATTCAGTACTTC
few,TRBJ1-2,16,TRBD1,TRBV6-2/TRBV6-3,CASSYWDRGVDYGYTF,TGTGCCAGCAGTTATTGGGACAGGGGCGTGGACTATGGCTACACCTTC
-,TRBJ2-7,12,-,TRBV12-3/TRBV12-4,CASSFINYEQYF,TGTGCCAGCAGTTTCATTAACTACGAGCAGTACTTC
many,TRBJ2-1,14,-,TRBV7-8,CASSSATDYNEQFF,TGTGCCAGCAGCTCGGCAACAGATTACAATGAGCAGTTCTTC
-,TRBJ2-1,18,TRBD1,TRBV19,CASSIRQGPAHWDNEQFF,TGTGCCAGTAGTATACGACAGGGGCCGGCACACTGGGACAATGAGCAGTTCTTC
-,TRBJ2-7,14,-,TRBV6-6,CASTGTSETYEQYF,TGTGCCAGCACCGGGACGTCGGAAACCTACGAGCAGTACTTC
many,TRBJ1-2,17,-,TRBV7-2,CASSLSPGLRVNHGYTF,TGTGCCAGCAGCTTAAGCCCCGGTTTAAGGGTCAACCATGGCTACACCTTC
many,TRBJ1-1,16,-,TRBV12-3/TRBV12-4,CASSLFIGGLDTEAFF,TGTGCCAGCAGTTTATTCATCGGGGGGCTGGACACTGAAGCTTTCTTT
-,TRBJ1-2,16,-,TRBV4-2,CASSQPGGQNAYGYTF,TGTGCCAGCAGCCAACCCGGTGGACAGAACGCCTATGGCTACACCTTC
few,TRBJ1-5,18,-,TRBV9,CASSVEATGPQGNQPQHF,TGTGCCAGCAGCGTAGAGGCTACGGGGCCGCAGGGCAATCAGCCCCAGCATTTT
once,TRBJ1-1,12,-,TRBV20-1,CSARINTLEAFF,TGCAGTGCTAGAATCAACACCCTTGAAGCTTTCTTT
-,TRBJ1-3,15,-,TRBV19,CASRMGAISGNTIYF,TGTGCCAGTAGGATGGGGGCGATCTCTGGAAACACCATATATTTT
few,TRBJ1-6,14,TRBD1,TRBV7-9,CASSLPGGNSPLHF,TGTGCCAGCAGCTTACCAGGGGGCAATTCACCCCTCCACTTT
many,TRBJ2-1,23,-,TRBV7-8,CASSLDWQGARAASVEAYNEQFF,TGTGCCAGCAGCTTAGATTGGCAAGGGGCGAGGGCGGCCTCCGTAGAGGCCTACAATGAGCAGTTCTTC
many,TRBJ2-2,17,TRBD1,TRBV7-6,CASSIYRTGVNTGELFF,TGTGCCAGCAGCATATACCGAACAGGGGTCAACACCGGGGAGCTGTTTTTT
few,TRBJ1-2,16,TRBD1,TRBV10-3,CAISESGTGGLYGYTF,TGTGCCATCAGTGAGTCCGGGACAGGGGGCCTTTATGGCTACACCTTC
-,TRBJ1-2,14,-,TRBV6-5,CASSYSGFYYGYTF,TGTGCCAGCAGTTACTCTGGGTTTTACTATGGCTACACCTTC
few,TRBJ2-2,15,-,TRBV7-7,CASSSSGTFTGELFF,TGTGCTAGCAGCTCCTCCGGGACTTTCACCGGGGAGCTGTTTTTT
many,TRBJ1-1,15,TRBD1,TRBV28,CASSWGQGALGEAFF,TGTGCCAGCAGTTGGGGACAGGGGGCGCTGGGTGAAGCTTTCTTT
-,TRBJ1-2,15,TRBD1,TRBV7-9,CASSRTGEEGYGYTF,TGTGCCAGCAGTCGGACAGGGGAAGAAGGCTATGGCTACACCTTC
-,TRBJ2-2,17,-,TRBV9,CASSVARGGPSDGELFF,TGTGCCAGCAGCGTAGCTAGGGGGGGGCCATCGGACGGGGAGCTGTTTTTT
many,TRBJ2-5,18,TRBD2,TRBV7-3,CASSLKGASGVQQETQYF,TGTGCCAGCAGCTTAAAGGGGGCTAGCGGGGTCCAACAAGAGACCCAGTACTTC
-,TRBJ1-3,18,-,TRBV4-2,CASSQGIEGGFSGNTIYF,TGTGCCAGCAGCCAAGGGATAGAGGGAGGCTTCTCTGGAAACACCATATATTTT
-,TRBJ1-1,20,-,TRBV5-6,CASSLGRAGVPSPMNTEAFF,TGTGCCAGCAGCTTGGGGCGGGCAGGAGTCCCCAGTCCCATGAACACTGAAGCTTTCTTT